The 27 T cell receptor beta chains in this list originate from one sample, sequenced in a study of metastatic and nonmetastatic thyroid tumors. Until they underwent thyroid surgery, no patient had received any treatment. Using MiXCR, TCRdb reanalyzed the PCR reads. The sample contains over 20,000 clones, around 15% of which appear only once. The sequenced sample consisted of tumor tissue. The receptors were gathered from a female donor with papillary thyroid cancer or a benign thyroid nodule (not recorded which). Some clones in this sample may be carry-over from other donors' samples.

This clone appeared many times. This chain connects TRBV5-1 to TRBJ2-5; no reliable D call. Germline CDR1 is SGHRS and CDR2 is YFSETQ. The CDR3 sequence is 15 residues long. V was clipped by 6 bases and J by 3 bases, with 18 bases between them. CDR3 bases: TGCGCCAGCAACTATGGTGCAGGACCAAAAGAGACCCAGTACTTC. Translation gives CASNYGAGPKETQYF.

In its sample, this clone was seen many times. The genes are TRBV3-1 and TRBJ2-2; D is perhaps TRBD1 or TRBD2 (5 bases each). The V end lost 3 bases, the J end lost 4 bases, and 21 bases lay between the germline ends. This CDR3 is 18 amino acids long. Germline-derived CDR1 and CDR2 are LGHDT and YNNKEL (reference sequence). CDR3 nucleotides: TGTGCCAGCAGCCAGTACGGGATGGTGGGGCTTATCACCGGGGAGCTGTTTTTT. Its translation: CASSQYGMVGLITGELFF.

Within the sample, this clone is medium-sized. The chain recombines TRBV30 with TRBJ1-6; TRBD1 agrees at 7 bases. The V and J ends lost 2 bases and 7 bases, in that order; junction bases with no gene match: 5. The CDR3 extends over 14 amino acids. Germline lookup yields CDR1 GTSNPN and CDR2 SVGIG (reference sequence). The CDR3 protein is CAWSRGRGNSPLHF. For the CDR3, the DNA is TGTGCCTGGAGTAGGGGCAGGGGGAATTCACCCCTCCACTTT.

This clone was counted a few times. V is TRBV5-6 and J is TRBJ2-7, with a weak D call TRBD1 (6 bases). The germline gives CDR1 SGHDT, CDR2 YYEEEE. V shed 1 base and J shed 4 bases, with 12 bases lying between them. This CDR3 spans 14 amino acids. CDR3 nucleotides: TGTGCCAGCAGCTTGAGGGGGAGACCATACGAGCAGTACTTC. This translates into CASSLRGRPYEQYF.

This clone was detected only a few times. CDR3: CASSRSGSTLELFF. CDR3 bases: TGTGCCAGCAGCCGCAGCGGGAGCACCTTGGAGCTGTTTTTT. This chain joins TRBV28 and TRBJ2-2; 8 bases match TRBD2. CDR3 length equals 14 residues. Per germline, CDR1 MDHEN and CDR2 SYDVKM. V dropped 6 bases and J dropped 10; count of bases not matched to a gene: 10.

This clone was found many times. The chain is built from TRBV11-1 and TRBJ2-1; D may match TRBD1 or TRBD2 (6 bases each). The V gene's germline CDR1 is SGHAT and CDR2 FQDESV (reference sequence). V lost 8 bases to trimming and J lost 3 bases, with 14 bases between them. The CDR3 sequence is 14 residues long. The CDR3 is CASRRGYYYNEQFF. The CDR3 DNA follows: TGTGCCAGCCGGAGGGGGTATTACTACAATGAGCAGTTCTTC.

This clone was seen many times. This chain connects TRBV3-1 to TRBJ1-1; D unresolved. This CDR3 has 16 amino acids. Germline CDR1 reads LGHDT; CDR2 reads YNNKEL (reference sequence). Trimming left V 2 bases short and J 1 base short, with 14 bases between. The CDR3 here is CASSQKGAGQNTEAFF. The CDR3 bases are TGTGCCAGCAGCCAAAAAGGAGCCGGGCAGAACACTGAAGCTTTCTTT.

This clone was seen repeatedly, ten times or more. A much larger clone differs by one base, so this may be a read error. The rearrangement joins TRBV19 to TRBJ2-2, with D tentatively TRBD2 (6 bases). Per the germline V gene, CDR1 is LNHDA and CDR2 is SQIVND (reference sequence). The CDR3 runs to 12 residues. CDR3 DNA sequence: TGTGCCAGTACCATATACACCGGGGGGCTGTTTTTT. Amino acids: CASTIYTGGLFF.

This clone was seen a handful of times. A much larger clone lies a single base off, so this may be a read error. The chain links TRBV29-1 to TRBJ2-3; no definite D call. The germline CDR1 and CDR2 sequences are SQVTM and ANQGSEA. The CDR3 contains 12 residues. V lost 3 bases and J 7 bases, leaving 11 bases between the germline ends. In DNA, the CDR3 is TGCAGCGTTGAGGCTTACCTTTATACGCAGTATTTT. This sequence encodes CSVEAYLYTQYF.

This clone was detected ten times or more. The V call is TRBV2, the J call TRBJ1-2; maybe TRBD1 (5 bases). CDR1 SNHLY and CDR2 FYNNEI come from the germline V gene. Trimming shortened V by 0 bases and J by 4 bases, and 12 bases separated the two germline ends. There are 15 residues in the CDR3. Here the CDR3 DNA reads TGTGCCAGCAGTGAAGCAGAGGGGTCGGGCTATGGCTACACCTTC. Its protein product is CASSEAEGSGYGYTF.

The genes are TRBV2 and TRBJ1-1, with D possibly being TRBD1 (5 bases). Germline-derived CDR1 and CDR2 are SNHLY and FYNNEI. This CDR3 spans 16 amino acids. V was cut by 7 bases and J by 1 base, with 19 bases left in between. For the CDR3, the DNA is TGTGCCAGCACACCCCCTTCGCTGGGGCGGAACACTGAAGCTTTCTTT. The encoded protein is CASTPPSLGRNTEAFF. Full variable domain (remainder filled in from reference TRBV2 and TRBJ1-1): EPEVTQTPSHQVTQMGQEVILRCVPISNHLYFYWYRQILGQKVEFLVSFYNNEISEKSEIFDDQFSVERPDGSNFTLKIRSTKLEDSAMYFCASTPPSLGRNTEAFFGQGTRLTVV.

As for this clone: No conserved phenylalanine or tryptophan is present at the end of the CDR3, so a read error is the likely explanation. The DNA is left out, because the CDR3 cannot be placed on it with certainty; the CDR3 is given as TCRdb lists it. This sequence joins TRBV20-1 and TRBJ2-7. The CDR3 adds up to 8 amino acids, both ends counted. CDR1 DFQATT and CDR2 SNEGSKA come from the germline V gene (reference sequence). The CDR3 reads CSAIRGYS.

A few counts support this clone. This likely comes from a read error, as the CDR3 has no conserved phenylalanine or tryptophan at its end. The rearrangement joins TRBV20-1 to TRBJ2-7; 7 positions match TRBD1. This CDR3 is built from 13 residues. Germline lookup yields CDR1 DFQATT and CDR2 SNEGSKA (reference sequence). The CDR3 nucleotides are TGCGGTATTAGGGACAGCAGCTCCTACGAGCAGTACCTC. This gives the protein CGIRDSSSYEQYL.

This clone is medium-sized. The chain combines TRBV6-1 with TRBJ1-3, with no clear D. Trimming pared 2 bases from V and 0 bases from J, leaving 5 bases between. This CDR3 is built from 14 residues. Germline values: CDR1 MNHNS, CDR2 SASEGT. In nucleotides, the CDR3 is TGTGCCAGCAGTGAACAGGTCTCTGGAAACACCATATATTTT. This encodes CASSEQVSGNTIYF.

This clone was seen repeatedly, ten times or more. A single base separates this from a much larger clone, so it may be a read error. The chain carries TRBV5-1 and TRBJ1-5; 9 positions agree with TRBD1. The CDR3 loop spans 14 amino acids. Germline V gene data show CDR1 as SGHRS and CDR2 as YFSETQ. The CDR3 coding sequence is TGCGCCAGCAGCTGGGGACAGGGTAATCAGCTCCAGCATTTT. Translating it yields CASSWGQGNQLQHF.

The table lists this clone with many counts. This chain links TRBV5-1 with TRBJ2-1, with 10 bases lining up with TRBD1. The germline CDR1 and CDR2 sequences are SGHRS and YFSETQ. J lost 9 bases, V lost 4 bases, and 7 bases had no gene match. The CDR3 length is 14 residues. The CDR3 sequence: CASSPGQGKGEQFF. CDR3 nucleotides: TGCGCCAGCAGCCCGGGACAGGGGAAGGGTGAGCAGTTCTTC.

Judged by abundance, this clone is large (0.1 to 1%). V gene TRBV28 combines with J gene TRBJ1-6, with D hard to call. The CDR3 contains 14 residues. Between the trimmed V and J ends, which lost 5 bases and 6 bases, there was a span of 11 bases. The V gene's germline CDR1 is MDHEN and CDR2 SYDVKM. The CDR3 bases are TGTGCCAGCAGTACCGGGAGATCTAATTCACCCCTCCACTTT. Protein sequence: CASSTGRSNSPLHF.

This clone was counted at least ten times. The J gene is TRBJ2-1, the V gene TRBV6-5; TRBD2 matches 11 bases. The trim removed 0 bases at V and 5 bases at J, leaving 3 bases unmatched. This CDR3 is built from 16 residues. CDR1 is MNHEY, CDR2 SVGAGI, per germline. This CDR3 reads CASSYSLAGGNNEQFF. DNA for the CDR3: TGTGCCAGCAGTTACTCGCTAGCGGGAGGTAACAATGAGCAGTTCTTC.

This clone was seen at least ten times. The CDR3 DNA reads TGTGCCTGGAGTTTCGGGGGCCACTATGGCTACACCTTC. It yields the protein CAWSFGGHYGYTF. This chain links TRBV30 with TRBJ1-2; D might be TRBD1 (6 bases). Trimming cost V 2 bases and J 3 bases, with 10 bases left between them. CDR3 length: 13 amino acids. The germline gives CDR1 GTSNPN, CDR2 SVGIG (reference sequence).

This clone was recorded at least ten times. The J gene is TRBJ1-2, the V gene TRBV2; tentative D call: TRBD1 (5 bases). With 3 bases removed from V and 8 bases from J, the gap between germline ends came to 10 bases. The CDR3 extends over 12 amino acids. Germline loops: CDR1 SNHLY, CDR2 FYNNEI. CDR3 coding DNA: TGTGCCAGCAGTGATTTGGACAACGGCTACACCTTC. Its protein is CASSDLDNGYTF. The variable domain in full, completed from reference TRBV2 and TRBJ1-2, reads EPEVTQTPSHQVTQMGQEVILRCVPISNHLYFYWYRQILGQKVEFLVSFYNNEISEKSEIFDDQFSVERPDGSNFTLKIRSTKLEDSAMYFCASSDLDNGYTFGSGTRLTVV.

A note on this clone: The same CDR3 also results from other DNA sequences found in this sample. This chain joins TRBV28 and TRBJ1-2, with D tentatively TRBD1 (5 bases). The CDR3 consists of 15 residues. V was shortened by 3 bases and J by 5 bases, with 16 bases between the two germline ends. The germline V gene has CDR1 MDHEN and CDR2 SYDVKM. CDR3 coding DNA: TGTGCCAGCAGTTTTTCACCCCAGGGAGATTATGGCTACACCTTC. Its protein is CASSFSPQGDYGYTF.

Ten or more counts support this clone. The CDR3 DNA reads TGTGCCAGCAGCCCAGGACAGTTTCAAGAGACCCAGTACTTC. Translated, it gives CASSPGQFQETQYF. The chain links TRBV11-3 to TRBJ2-5, with D perhaps TRBD1 (6 bases). V was cut by 5 bases and J by 2 bases, with 12 bases left in between. CDR3 size: 14 residues. CDR1 is SGHNT, CDR2 YENEEA, per germline.

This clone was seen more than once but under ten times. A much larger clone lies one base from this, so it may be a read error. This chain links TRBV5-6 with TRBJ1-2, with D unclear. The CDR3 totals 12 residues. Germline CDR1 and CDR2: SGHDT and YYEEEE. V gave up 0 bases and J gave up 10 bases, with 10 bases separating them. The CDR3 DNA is TGTGCCAGCAGCTTGGGCGGCTGGGTCTACACCTTC. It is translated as CASSLGGWVYTF.

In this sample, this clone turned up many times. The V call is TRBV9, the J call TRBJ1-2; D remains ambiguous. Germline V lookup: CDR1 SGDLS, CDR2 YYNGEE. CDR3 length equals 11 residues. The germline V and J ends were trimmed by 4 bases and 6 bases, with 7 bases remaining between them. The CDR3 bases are TGTGCCAGCAGCCTATACGATGGCTACACCTTC. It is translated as CASSLYDGYTF.

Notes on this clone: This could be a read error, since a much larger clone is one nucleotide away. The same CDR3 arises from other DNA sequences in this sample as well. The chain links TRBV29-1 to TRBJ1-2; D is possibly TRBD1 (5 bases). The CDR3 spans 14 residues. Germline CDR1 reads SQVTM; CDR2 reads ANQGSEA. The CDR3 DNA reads TGCAGTGTTGGTCGGGGGACGGTTAACTATGGCTACACCTTC. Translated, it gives CSVGRGTVNYGYTF.

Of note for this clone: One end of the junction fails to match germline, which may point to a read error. This chain's CDR3 is CATIRDGGRDTQAFF. The CDR3 coding sequence is TGTGCCACCATCAGAGATGGGGGGAGGGACACTCAAGCTTTCTTT. The chain links TRBV15 to TRBJ1-1; D is possibly TRBD1 (6 bases). CDR1 is LNHNV and CDR2 is YYDKDF in the germline V gene (reference sequence). The CDR3 sequence is 15 residues long.

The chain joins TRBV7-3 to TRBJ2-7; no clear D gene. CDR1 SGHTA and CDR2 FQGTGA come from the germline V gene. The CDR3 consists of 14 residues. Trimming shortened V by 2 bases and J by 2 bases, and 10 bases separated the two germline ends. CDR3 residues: CASSLQSVTYEQYF. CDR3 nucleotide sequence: TGTGCCAGCAGCTTACAGTCGGTGACCTACGAGCAGTACTTC.